A selection of T cell receptor beta chains follows, all from one sample in a study of human T cells and chemical hapten exposure. TCRdb redid the calling of the RACE reads with MiXCR, one entry per CDR3 protein. The sample includes roughly 200,000 distinct CDR3 sequences, about 22% of them seen just once. Sequencing was performed on whole blood, taken in connection with sensitization to the hapten diphenylcyclopropenone (DPC). These TCRs come from a woman aged 40 to 50 with alopecia areata. Some clones in this sample may be carry-over from other donors' samples. Both conserved end residues are part of each CDR3. A D gene is named only where the DNA matches it firmly. The size of a clone is reported for some rows only, either as once, few or many, or as a class for expanded clones.

clone_size d_call j_call v_call cdr3_aa cdr3_nt
few . TRBJ2-1 TRBV7-2 CATSGTSQYNEQFF TGTGCCACCTCCGGGACTTCCCAATACAATGAGCAGTTCTTC
many . TRBJ2-7 TRBV7-2 CASSLSTNSYEQYF TGTGCCAGCAGCCTTTCTACAAACTCCTACGAGCAGTACTTC
. . TRBJ2-1 TRBV7-2 CASSSGVVSYNEQFF TGTGCCAGCAGCTCAGGCGTGGTGTCCTACAATGAGCAGTTCTTC
few TRBD2 TRBJ2-5 TRBV7-6 CASSPGTSGAQYF TGTGCCAGCAGCCCAGGGACTAGTGGGGCCCAGTACTTC
few . TRBJ2-7 TRBV28 CASSSPGGEYEQYF TGTGCCAGCAGTAGCCCGGGCGGGGAGTACGAGCAGTACTTC
. TRBD2 TRBJ2-1 TRBV2 CASSEARTGGEFF TGTGCCAGCAGTGAAGCCCGGACGGGAGGTGAATTCTTC
few . TRBJ1-2 TRBV29-1 CSVDPQWGHGYTF TGCAGCGTTGACCCACAGTGGGGCCATGGCTACACCTTC
. TRBD2 TRBJ2-4 TRBV28 CASILSGRENIQYF TGTGCCAGCATCCTTAGCGGGAGGGAAAACATTCAGTACTTC
. TRBD1 TRBJ2-7 TRBV5-1 CASSLAFRDSSYEQYF TGCGCCAGCAGCTTGGCCTTCCGGGACAGCTCCTACGAGCAGTACTTC
. . TRBJ2-1 TRBV4-3 CASSQDPGLTNEQFF TGCGCCAGCAGCCAAGATCCGGGCCTCACCAATGAGCAGTTCTTC
. TRBD2 TRBJ2-1 TRBV6-5 CASSPAGGGEQFF TGTGCCAGCAGTCCGGCGGGGGGGGGTGAGCAGTTCTTC
. . TRBJ1-2 TRBV27 CASSPQFGTNYGYTF TGTGCCAGCAGTCCCCAATTCGGGACAAACTATGGCTACACCTTC
. TRBD1 TRBJ2-7 TRBV6-5 CASSSAGTGQHEQYF TGTGCCAGCAGTTCCGCCGGGACAGGGCAACACGAGCAGTACTTC
. . TRBJ1-1 TRBV6-1 CASSEAPESTEAFF TGTGCCAGCAGTGAAGCGCCGGAAAGCACTGAAGCTTTCTTT
. TRBD1 TRBJ1-1 TRBV29-1 CSVGQQGATEAFF TGCAGCGTTGGGCAACAGGGGGCCACTGAAGCTTTCTTT
. . TRBJ2-5 TRBV6-5 CASSHGVGLHETQYF TGTGCCAGCAGCCACGGGGTAGGGCTCCATGAGACCCAGTACTTC
. . TRBJ1-1 TRBV29-1 CSVNGRASLVAFF TGCAGCGTGAACGGCAGGGCCAGCTTGGTGGCTTTCTTT
. . TRBJ1-1 TRBV27 CASSITRNTEAFF TGTGCCAGCAGTATAACAAGGAACACTGAAGCTTTCTTT
. . TRBJ1-4 TRBV5-1 CASSPGEEKLFF TGCGCCAGCAGCCCGGGCGAGGAAAAACTGTTTTTT
few . TRBJ2-7 TRBV7-9 CASSLVRSGRNEQYF TGTGCCAGCAGCTTAGTTCGCTCTGGAAGGAACGAGCAGTACTTC
. . TRBJ2-7 TRBV7-9 CASSNTTVSYEQYF TGTGCCAGCAGCAACACGACAGTTTCCTACGAGCAGTACTTC
. TRBD2 TRBJ2-1 TRBV7-9 CASSHPPSGYNNEQFF TGTGCCAGCAGCCATCCACCTAGCGGGTATAACAATGAGCAGTTCTTC
. TRBD1 TRBJ1-1 TRBV12-3/TRBV12-4 CASRPGQVNAEAFF TGTGCCAGCAGACCGGGACAGGTTAATGCTGAAGCTTTCTTT
. TRBD1 TRBJ1-2 TRBV4-1 CASSKQPGQGFYGYTF TGCGCCAGCAGTAAACAACCGGGACAGGGGTTCTATGGCTACACCTTC
. . TRBJ2-3 TRBV3-1 CASSQGPQSTDTQYF TGTGCCAGCAGCCAAGGTCCCCAATCGACAGATACGCAGTATTTT
. . TRBJ2-1 TRBV5-1 CASSLEALSSYNEQFF TGCGCCAGCAGCTTGGAAGCGCTCAGCTCCTACAATGAGCAGTTCTTC
. . TRBJ2-7 TRBV27 CASSKQGSYEQYF TGTGCCAGCAGCAAACAGGGCTCCTACGAGCAGTACTTC
. TRBD1 TRBJ2-5 TRBV6-5 CASSRQGHGETQYF TGTGCCAGCAGCCGACAGGGGCACGGGGAGACCCAGTACTTC
many . TRBJ1-2 TRBV6-5 CASTDNNYGYTF TGTGCCAGCACCGACAATAACTATGGCTACACCTTC